This passage covers 6 T cell receptor beta chains from one sample sequenced in a study of response to subunit inactivated influenza vaccine. TCRdb used MiXCR to reprocess the RT-PCR reads, holding one entry per CDR3 protein. The sample shows approximately 700,000 distinct CDR3 sequences, 14% of them seen only once. This specimen was PBMCs from blood, taken 14 to 15 days before vaccination. These receptors were obtained from a man between 45 and 60 years old who received an inactivated influenza vaccine.

The chain joins TRBV9 to TRBJ1-5; no clear D. This CDR3 has 15 amino acids. The V gene's germline CDR1 is SGDLS and CDR2 YYNGEE. Trimming stripped 2 bases from V and 0 bases from J, with 9 bases between. The CDR3 is CASSVNGDSNQPQHF. The CDR3 nucleotides are TGTGCCAGCAGCGTGAACGGCGATAGCAATCAGCCCCAGCATTTT.

This clonotype was detected many times. The V gene is TRBV29-1, the J gene TRBJ2-5, with D perhaps matching TRBD1 or TRBD2 (6 bases each). The length of the CDR3 is 14 residues. Trimming took off 4 bases at V and 4 bases at J, with 16 bases between the two ends. CDR1 and CDR2 from the germline V gene are SQVTM and ANQGSEA. The CDR3 DNA follows: TGCAGCGTTGGCACAGGGACTGGGGCAGAGACCCAGTACTTC. It codes for CSVGTGTGAETQYF.

The V and J genes are TRBV15 and TRBJ2-1, with 13 bases lining up with TRBD2. There are 17 residues in the CDR3. CDR1 LNHNV and CDR2 YYDKDF come from the germline V gene (reference sequence). J lost 9 bases, V lost 3 bases, and 11 bases had no gene match. In nucleotides, the CDR3 is TGTGCCACCAGCAGTAGGACTAGCGGGAGCAGGCGTCCTGAGCAGTTCTTC. Amino acid sequence: CATSSRTSGSRRPEQFF.

The chain joins TRBV3-1 to TRBJ2-2, with 16 bases identical to TRBD2. There are 18 residues in the CDR3. V trimming: 4 bases; J trimming: 3 bases; junction bases outside the gene matches: 5. Germline V gives CDR1 LGHDT, CDR2 YNNKEL (reference sequence). The CDR3 is CASSPGTSGRADTGELFF. The DNA for the CDR3 is TGTGCCAGCAGCCCTGGGACTAGCGGGAGGGCGGACACCGGGGAGCTGTTTTTT.

This chain joins TRBV7-6 and TRBJ2-1; D not resolved. The CDR3 extends over 15 amino acids. CDR1 and CDR2 (germline): SGHVS, FNYEAQ. Trimming removed 5 bases from V and 2 bases from J, with 13 bases in between. The CDR3 DNA sequence: TGTGCCAGCAGCCTTACTACCCTTCCCTACAATGAGCAGTTCTTC. Translation gives CASSLTTLPYNEQFF.

This clonotype was counted many times. The chain is built from TRBV29-1 and TRBJ2-7; 8 bases agree with TRBD2. Germline CDR1 and CDR2: SQVTM and ANQGSEA. This CDR3 is built from 13 residues. V dropped 6 bases and J dropped 2; count of bases not matched to a gene: 6. CDR3 loop: CSVETSDTYEQYF. The CDR3, as DNA: TGCAGCGTGGAGACTAGCGATACCTACGAGCAGTACTTC.